The sequence of this TCR beta chain was determined in a study of shared clonotypes between healthy human individuals. Trimming shortened V by 2 bases and J by 0 bases, and 5 bases separated the two germline ends. This CDR3 spans 13 amino acids. Germline V gives CDR1 SQVTM, CDR2 ANQGSEA. The table came from immunoSEQ multiplex PCR; TCRdb's copy has only in-frame clones and leaves some out. The table shows approximately 1.4 million clones, with approximately 98% occurring only once. Sequencing input: naive CD4+ T cells sorted from blood. Subset given: CD45RA+ positively selected. This TCR derives from a man under 40 in good health. The rearrangement uses TRBV29-1 and TRBJ2-1; D gene uncertain. The CDR3 DNA follows: TGCAGCGTTGAATTATTCTCCTACAATGAGCAGTTCTTC. This encodes CSVELFSYNEQFF.